This TCR beta chain was identified during a study of blood T cells in healthy people across ages. A second roughly 6 to 11 cycle PCR used barcoded and J-beta primers. TCRdb re-called the 5' RACE reads with MiXCR, one entry per CDR3 protein. The sample contains fewer than 900,000 distinct CDR3 sequences, around 45% of which appear only once. This clonotype was observed a few times. What it binds is not known. Points from the study as a whole: Strong correlation existed between TCR beta diversity and naive T cell percentage. In long-lived donors, naive CD4+ cell counts and diversity exceeded those of aged donors.

The sequenced sample consisted of blood. This receptor was obtained from a woman in her fifties or sixties in good health.

CDR3 protein: CSVVSGGANTEAFF. In DNA, the CDR3 is TGCAGCGTTGTATCAGGGGGAGCTAACACTGAAGCTTTCTTT. V usage is TRBV29-1 and J usage is TRBJ1-1, with 7 bases matching TRBD1. V trimming: 4 bases; J trimming: 2 bases; junction bases outside the gene matches: 7. Germline CDR1 reads SQVTM; CDR2 reads ANQGSEA. The CDR3 runs to 14 residues. Drawing the rest from reference TRBV29-1 and TRBJ1-1, the complete variable domain is SAVISQKPSRDICQRGTSLTIQCQVDSQVTMMFWYRQQPGQSLTLIATANQGSEATYESGFVIDKFPISRPNLTFSTLTVSNMSPEDSSIYLCSVVSGGANTEAFFGQGTRLTVV.